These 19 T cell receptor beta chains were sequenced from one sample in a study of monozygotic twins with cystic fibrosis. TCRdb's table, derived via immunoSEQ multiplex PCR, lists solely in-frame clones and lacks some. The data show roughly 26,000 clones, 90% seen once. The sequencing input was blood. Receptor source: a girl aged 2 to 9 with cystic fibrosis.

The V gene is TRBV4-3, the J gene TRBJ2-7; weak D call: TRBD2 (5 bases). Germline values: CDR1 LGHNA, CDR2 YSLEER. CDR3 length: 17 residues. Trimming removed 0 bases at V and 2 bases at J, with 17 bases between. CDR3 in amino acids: CASSQDWWRASPYEQYF. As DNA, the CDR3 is TGCGCCAGCAGCCAAGACTGGTGGCGGGCCTCTCCCTACGAGCAGTACTTC.

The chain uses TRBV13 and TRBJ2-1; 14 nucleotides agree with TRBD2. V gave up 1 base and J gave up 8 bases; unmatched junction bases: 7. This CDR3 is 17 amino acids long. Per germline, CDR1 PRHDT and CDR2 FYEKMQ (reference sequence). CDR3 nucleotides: TGTGCCAGCAGCTTAGAAAGACTAGCGGGGGGGAAGTATGAGCAGTTCTTC. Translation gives CASSLERLAGGKYEQFF.

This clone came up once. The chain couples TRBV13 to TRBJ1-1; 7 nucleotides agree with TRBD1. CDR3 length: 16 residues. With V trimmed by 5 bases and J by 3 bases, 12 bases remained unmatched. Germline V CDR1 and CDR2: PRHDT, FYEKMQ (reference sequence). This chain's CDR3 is CASSPRQGHWYTEAFF. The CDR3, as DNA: TGTGCCAGCAGCCCGAGACAGGGTCATTGGTACACTGAAGCTTTCTTT.

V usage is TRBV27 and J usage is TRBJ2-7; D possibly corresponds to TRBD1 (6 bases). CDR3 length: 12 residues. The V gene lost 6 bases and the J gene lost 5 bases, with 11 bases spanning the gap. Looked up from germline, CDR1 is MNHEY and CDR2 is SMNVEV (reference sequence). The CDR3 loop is CASSGQLNEQYF. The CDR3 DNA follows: TGTGCCAGCAGCGGACAGTTAAACGAGCAGTACTTC.

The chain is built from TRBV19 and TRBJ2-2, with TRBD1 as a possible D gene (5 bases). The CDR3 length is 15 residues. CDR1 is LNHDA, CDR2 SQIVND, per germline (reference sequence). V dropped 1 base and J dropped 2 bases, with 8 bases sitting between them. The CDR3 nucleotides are TGTGCCAGTAGTATAGGCGACAGTAACACCGGGGAGCTGTTTTTT. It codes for CASSIGDSNTGELFF.

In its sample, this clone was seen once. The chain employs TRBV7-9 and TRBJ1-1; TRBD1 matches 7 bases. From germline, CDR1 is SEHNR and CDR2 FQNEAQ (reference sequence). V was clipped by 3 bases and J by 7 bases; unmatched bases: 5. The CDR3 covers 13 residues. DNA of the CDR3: TGTGCCAGCAGCTTCCAGGGGGGGAATGAAGCTTTCTTT. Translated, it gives CASSFQGGNEAFF. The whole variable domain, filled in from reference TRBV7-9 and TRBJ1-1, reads DTGVSQNPRHKITKRGQNVTFRCDPISEHNRLYWYRQTLGQGPEFLTYFQNEAQLEKSRLLSDRFSAERPKGSFSTLEIQRTEQGDSAMYLCASSFQGGNEAFFGQGTRLTVV.

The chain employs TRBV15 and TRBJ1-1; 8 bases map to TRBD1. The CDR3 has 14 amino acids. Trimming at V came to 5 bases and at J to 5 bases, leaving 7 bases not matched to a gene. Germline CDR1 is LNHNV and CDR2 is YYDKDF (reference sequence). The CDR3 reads CATSGSGGGTEAFF. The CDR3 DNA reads TGTGCCACCAGCGGCTCAGGGGGCGGGACTGAAGCTTTCTTT.

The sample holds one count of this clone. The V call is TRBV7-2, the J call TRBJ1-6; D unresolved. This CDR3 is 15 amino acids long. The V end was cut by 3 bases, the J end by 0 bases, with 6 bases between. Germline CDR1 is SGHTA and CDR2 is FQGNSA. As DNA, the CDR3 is TGTGCCAGCAGCTTGAGTGCCTCCTATAATTCACCCCTCCACTTT. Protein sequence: CASSLSASYNSPLHF.

This CDR3 reads CASSLIWGGDGYTF. CDR3 nucleotides: TGTGCCAGCAGTTTGATATGGGGGGGGGATGGCTACACCTTC. The V call is TRBV27, the J call TRBJ1-2, with a weak D call TRBD1 (5 bases). This CDR3 spans 14 amino acids. Germline V gene lookup returns CDR1 MNHEY and CDR2 SMNVEV (reference sequence). Trimming stripped 3 bases from V and 6 bases from J, with 14 bases between.

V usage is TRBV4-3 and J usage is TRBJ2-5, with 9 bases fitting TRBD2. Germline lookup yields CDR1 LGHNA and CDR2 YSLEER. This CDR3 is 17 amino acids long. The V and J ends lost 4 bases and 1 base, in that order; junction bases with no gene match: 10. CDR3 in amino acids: CASSRTGLAFVQETQYF. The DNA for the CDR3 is TGCGCCAGCAGCCGGACGGGACTAGCTTTTGTCCAAGAGACCCAGTACTTC.

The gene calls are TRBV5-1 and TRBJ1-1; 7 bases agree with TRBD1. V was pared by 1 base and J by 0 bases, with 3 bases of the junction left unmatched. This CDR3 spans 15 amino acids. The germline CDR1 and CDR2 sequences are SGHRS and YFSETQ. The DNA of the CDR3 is TGCGCCAGCAGCTTGTCCGGGACAGTGAACACTGAAGCTTTCTTT. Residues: CASSLSGTVNTEAFF.

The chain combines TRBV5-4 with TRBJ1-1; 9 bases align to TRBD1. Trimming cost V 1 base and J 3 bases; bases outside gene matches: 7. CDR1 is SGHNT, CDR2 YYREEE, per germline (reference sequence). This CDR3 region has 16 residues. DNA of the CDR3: TGTGCCAGCAGCTTGTGGGGACAGGGCGTTTACACTGAAGCTTTCTTT. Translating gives CASSLWGQGVYTEAFF. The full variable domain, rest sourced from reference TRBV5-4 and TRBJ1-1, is ETGVTQSPTHLIKTRGQQVTLRCSSQSGHNTVSWYQQALGQGPQFIFQYYREEENGRGNFPPRFSGLQFPNYSSELNVNALELDDSALYLCASSLWGQGVYTEAFFGQGTRLTVV.

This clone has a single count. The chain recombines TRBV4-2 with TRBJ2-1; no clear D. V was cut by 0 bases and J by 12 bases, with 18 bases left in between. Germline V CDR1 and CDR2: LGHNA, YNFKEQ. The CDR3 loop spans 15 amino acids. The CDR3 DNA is TGTGCCAGCAGCCAAGATCTTCTGGCCACCCGAGGGCAGTTCTTC. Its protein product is CASSQDLLATRGQFF.

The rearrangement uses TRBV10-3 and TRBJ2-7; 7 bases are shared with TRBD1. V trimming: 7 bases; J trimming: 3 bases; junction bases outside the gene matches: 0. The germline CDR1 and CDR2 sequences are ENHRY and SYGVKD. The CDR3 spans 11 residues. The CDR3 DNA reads TGTGCCATCACAGGGGGCTACGAGCAGTACTTC. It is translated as CAITGGYEQYF.

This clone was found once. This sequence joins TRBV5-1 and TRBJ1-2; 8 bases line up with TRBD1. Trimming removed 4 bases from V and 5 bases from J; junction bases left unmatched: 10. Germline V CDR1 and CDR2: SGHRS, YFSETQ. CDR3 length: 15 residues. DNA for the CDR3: TGCGCCAGCAGCCTGACCCCCGGGACAGGTTATGGCTACACCTTC. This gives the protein CASSLTPGTGYGYTF. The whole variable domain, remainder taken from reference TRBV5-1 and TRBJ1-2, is KAGVTQTPRYLIKTRGQQVTLSCSPISGHRSVSWYQQTPGQGLQFLFEYFSETQRNKGNFPGRFSGRQFSNSRSEMNVSTLELGDSALYLCASSLTPGTGYGYTFGSGTRLTVV.

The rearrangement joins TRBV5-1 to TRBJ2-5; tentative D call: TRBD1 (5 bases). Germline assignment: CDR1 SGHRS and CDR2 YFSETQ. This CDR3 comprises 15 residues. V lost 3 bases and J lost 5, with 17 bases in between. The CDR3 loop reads CASSSESAGPETQYF. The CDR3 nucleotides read TGCGCCAGCAGCTCCGAGTCGGCAGGGCCTGAGACCCAGTACTTC.

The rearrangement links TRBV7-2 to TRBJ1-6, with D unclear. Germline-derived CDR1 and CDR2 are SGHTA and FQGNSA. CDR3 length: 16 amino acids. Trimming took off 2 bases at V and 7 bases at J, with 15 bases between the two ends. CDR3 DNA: TGTGCCAGCAGCTTACCGTCGTTTAGGGAAAATTCACCCCTCCACTTT. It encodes CASSLPSFRENSPLHF.

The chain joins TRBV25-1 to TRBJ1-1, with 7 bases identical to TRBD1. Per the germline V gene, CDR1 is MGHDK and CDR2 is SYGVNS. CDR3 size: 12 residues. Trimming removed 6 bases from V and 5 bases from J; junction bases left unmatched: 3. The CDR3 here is CASRQGWTEAFF. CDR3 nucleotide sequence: TGTGCCAGCAGACAGGGGTGGACTGAAGCTTTCTTT.

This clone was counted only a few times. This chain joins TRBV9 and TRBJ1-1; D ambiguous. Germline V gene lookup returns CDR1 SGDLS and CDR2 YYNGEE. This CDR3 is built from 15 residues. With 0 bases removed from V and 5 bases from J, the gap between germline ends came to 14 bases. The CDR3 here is CASSVAEGLSTEAFF. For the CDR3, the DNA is TGTGCCAGCAGCGTAGCGGAAGGTCTTAGTACTGAAGCTTTCTTT.